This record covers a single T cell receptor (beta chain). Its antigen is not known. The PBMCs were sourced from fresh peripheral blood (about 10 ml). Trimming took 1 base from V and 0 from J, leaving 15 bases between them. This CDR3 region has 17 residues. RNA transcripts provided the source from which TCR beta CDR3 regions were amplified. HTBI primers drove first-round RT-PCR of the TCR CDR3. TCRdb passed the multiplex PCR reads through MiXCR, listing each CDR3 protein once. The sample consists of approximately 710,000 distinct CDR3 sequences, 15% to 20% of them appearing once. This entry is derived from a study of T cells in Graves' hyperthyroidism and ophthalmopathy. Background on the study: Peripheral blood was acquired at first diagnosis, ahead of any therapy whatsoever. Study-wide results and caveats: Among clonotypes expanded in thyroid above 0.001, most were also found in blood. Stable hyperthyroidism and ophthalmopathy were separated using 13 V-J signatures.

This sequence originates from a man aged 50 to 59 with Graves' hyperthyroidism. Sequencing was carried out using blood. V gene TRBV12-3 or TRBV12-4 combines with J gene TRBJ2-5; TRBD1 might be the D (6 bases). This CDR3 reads CASSLVEGHPYQETQYF. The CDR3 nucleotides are TGTGCCAGCAGTTTAGTCGAGGGACACCCGTACCAAGAGACCCAGTACTTC.